Each of the 23 T cell receptor beta chains below was sequenced from the same sample in a study of shared clonotypes between healthy human individuals. CD45RO-negative CD8 cells positively selected for CCR7 made up the naive population, which excluded terminally differentiated effector memory CD45RA+ cells. Assay used: immunoSEQ multiplex PCR; TCRdb lists only in-frame clones, some missing. The table has about 2.2 million clones, approximately 92% seen once. The sample consisted of naive CD8+ T cells from PBMCs. Receptor source: a man aged 18 to 30 in good health. Some clones in this sample may be carry-over from other donors' samples.

CDR3 in amino acids: CASSFTQTGPYGYTF. CDR3 coding DNA: TGTGCCAGCAGCTTCACTCAGACAGGACCCTATGGCTACACCTTC. The rearrangement joins TRBV7-2 to TRBJ1-2, with D maybe TRBD1 (6 bases). The CDR3 contains 15 residues. V lost 3 bases and J 4 bases, leaving 15 bases between the germline ends. CDR1 is SGHTA and CDR2 is FQGNSA in the germline V gene.

V usage is TRBV9 and J usage is TRBJ2-6, with 9 bases aligning to TRBD1. V lost 4 bases to trimming and J lost 0 bases; unmatched junction nucleotides: 8. Germline CDR1 is SGDLS and CDR2 is YYNGEE. The CDR3 spans 18 residues. CDR3 sequence (DNA): TGTGCCAGCAGCCCTCGGGACAGGGTAAACTCTGGGGCCAACGTCCTGACTTTC. Amino acids: CASSPRDRVNSGANVLTF.

V usage is TRBV6-1 and J usage is TRBJ2-3, with 13 bases matching TRBD2. Germline CDR1 and CDR2: MNHNS and SASEGT. The CDR3 is made up of 16 amino acids. The J segment lost 7 bases and the V segment lost 0 bases, leaving 4 bases of the junction unmatched. CDR3 sequence reads: CASSEAVGLAGNTQYF. The CDR3 bases are TGTGCCAGCAGTGAAGCGGTGGGACTAGCGGGAAATACGCAGTATTTT.

This chain links TRBV9 with TRBJ2-3; 7 positions match TRBD1. From germline, CDR1 is SGDLS and CDR2 YYNGEE. V gave up 3 bases and J gave up 0 bases; unmatched junction bases: 7. CDR3 length: 16 residues. CDR3 coding DNA: TGTGCCAGCAGCGCTGGGGGACAGCTGAGCACAGATACGCAGTATTTT. Translating it yields CASSAGGQLSTDTQYF.

The chain joins TRBV7-6 to TRBJ1-1; TRBD1 is a possible D gene (5 bases). CDR3 length equals 15 residues. Deletions cut 0 bases from V and 6 bases from J, with 14 bases between. The germline V gene has CDR1 SGHVS and CDR2 FNYEAQ. The CDR3 loop is CASSLAEGARAEAFF. The CDR3 DNA follows: TGTGCCAGCAGCTTAGCCGAAGGGGCGAGGGCTGAAGCTTTCTTT.

Concerning this clone: Distinct nucleotide sequences in the sample also encode this CDR3. The chain couples TRBV27 to TRBJ2-1, with unresolved D. This CDR3 is 14 amino acids long. Looked up from germline, CDR1 is MNHEY and CDR2 is SMNVEV (reference sequence). With 3 bases removed from V and 0 bases from J, the gap between germline ends came to 6 bases. Written as DNA, the CDR3 is TGTGCCAGCAGTTTGGTCGGCTCCTACAATGAGCAGTTCTTC. As protein: CASSLVGSYNEQFF.

The chain links TRBV4-1 to TRBJ1-2; D ambiguous. Per the germline V gene, CDR1 is MGHRA and CDR2 is YSYEKL. The CDR3 contains 15 residues. Deletions cut 1 base from V and 5 bases from J, with 14 bases between. The CDR3 is CASSQVRFDTYGYTF. The CDR3 DNA reads TGCGCCAGCAGCCAAGTGCGTTTCGATACTTATGGCTACACCTTC.

This clone was detected a few times. This chain uses TRBV10-3 with TRBJ2-7; D is unclear. The CDR3 has 11 amino acids. Deletions cut 7 bases from V and 3 bases from J, with 7 bases between. Looked up from germline, CDR1 is ENHRY and CDR2 is SYGVKD. The CDR3 nucleotides read TGTGCCATCATGGACGGCTACGAGCAGTACTTC. Its translation: CAIMDGYEQYF.

The chain has TRBV27 and TRBJ2-7; no reliable D call. This CDR3 contains 14 residues. Germline V gene lookup returns CDR1 MNHEY and CDR2 SMNVEV (reference sequence). V lost 8 bases, J lost 0 bases, and 14 bases lay in between. The DNA of the CDR3 is TGTGCCAGCGCCCCGTCCCGGAACTCCTACGAGCAGTACTTC. It translates to CASAPSRNSYEQYF.

This chain uses TRBV4-1 with TRBJ2-3; D uncertain. Trimming shortened V by 4 bases and J by 7 bases, and 18 bases separated the two germline ends. This CDR3 comprises 15 residues. CDR1 is MGHRA and CDR2 is YSYEKL in the germline V gene. The chain's CDR3 is CASSPLLGVEYTQYF. The DNA for the CDR3 is TGCGCCAGCAGCCCCCTCCTTGGGGTGGAGTATACGCAGTATTTT.

This chain joins TRBV5-6 and TRBJ2-1, with 8 bases fitting TRBD2. The germline V gene encodes CDR1 SGHDT and CDR2 YYEEEE. CDR3 length: 16 amino acids. The junction had 6 bases not matched to a gene; V was cut back by 1 base and J by 3 bases. CDR3 in DNA: TGTGCCAGCAGCTTGTGGGTACTAGCGGACTACAATGAGCAGTTCTTC. It is translated as CASSLWVLADYNEQFF.

J is TRBJ1-1 and V is TRBV6-5; D gene unclear. Between the trimmed V and J ends, which lost 4 bases and 0 bases, there was a span of 9 bases. From germline, CDR1 is MNHEY and CDR2 SVGAGI. The CDR3 consists of 14 residues. The CDR3 region is CASSSTGMNTEAFF. The DNA for the CDR3 is TGTGCCAGCAGTTCCACGGGGATGAACACTGAAGCTTTCTTT.

The genes are TRBV27 and TRBJ1-1; D not resolved. The germline V gene encodes CDR1 MNHEY and CDR2 SMNVEV (reference sequence). The V end was cut by 9 bases, the J end by 0 bases, with 20 bases between. The CDR3 consists of 16 residues. This CDR3 reads CASPGSGQCLNTEAFF. DNA for the CDR3: TGTGCCAGTCCAGGTTCCGGGCAGTGCCTGAACACTGAAGCTTTCTTT.

The gene calls are TRBV5-1 and TRBJ2-2; no clear D. Germline loops: CDR1 SGHRS, CDR2 YFSETQ. Trimming pared 0 bases from V and 1 base from J, leaving 4 bases between. This CDR3 is 14 amino acids long. The CDR3 DNA reads TGCGCCAGCAGCTTGGGAGGGAACACCGGGGAGCTGTTTTTT. Translating gives CASSLGGNTGELFF.

In the case of this clone: This CDR3 is also generated by other DNA sequences in the sample. The rearrangement links TRBV19 to TRBJ2-7; 7 nucleotides match TRBD1. The CDR3 runs 14 residues. The V segment lost 1 base and the J segment 2 bases; nucleotides outside the gene matches: 2. The V gene's germline CDR1 is LNHDA and CDR2 SQIVND (reference sequence). The CDR3 loop reads CASSIGTGAYEQYF. The DNA of the CDR3 is TGTGCCAGTAGTATAGGGACAGGAGCCTACGAGCAGTACTTC.

This clone was observed once. The V and J genes are TRBV12-5 and TRBJ2-1; TRBD2 aligns across 7 bases. The V gene's germline CDR1 is LGHNT and CDR2 FRNRAP. This CDR3 is built from 15 residues. Trimming removed 2 bases from V and 1 base from J; junction bases left unmatched: 2. CDR3 nucleotide sequence: TGTGCTAGTGGTTTGAACGGGAGGTCCTACAATGAGCAGTTCTTC. Translated, it gives CASGLNGRSYNEQFF.

The chain links TRBV6-6 to TRBJ1-1; D gene ambiguous. CDR1 is MNHNY and CDR2 is SVGAGI in the germline V gene (reference sequence). V shed 4 bases and J shed 5 bases, with 8 bases lying between them. CDR3 size: 12 residues. The chain's CDR3 is CASSSGKTEAFF. CDR3 DNA sequence: TGTGCCAGCAGTTCTGGGAAAACTGAAGCTTTCTTT.

The chain couples TRBV28 to TRBJ2-7; D is unresolved. Trimming removed 3 bases at V and 2 bases at J, with 14 bases between. Germline CDR1 is MDHEN and CDR2 is SYDVKM. The CDR3 totals 15 residues. CDR3 DNA: TGTGCCAGCAGTTTTCGGGCCCATGCACCCTACGAGCAGTACTTC. Its translation: CASSFRAHAPYEQYF.

The chain is built from TRBV4-1 and TRBJ2-7; D is unresolved. This CDR3 contains 17 residues. In germline, CDR1 is MGHRA, CDR2 YSYEKL. Trimming removed 4 bases at V and 2 bases at J, with 21 bases between. The CDR3 coding sequence is TGCGCCAGCAGCCTAAAAGTGGGTGTCAGGCTCCCCTACGAGCAGTACTTC. Translating it yields CASSLKVGVRLPYEQYF.

This clone has a single count. This chain joins TRBV7-9 and TRBJ1-1; the D gene is possibly TRBD1 (5 bases). The CDR3 is 15 residues long. CDR1 is SEHNR and CDR2 is FQNEAQ in the germline V gene (reference sequence). Trimming took off 2 bases at V and 5 bases at J, with 15 bases between the two ends. CDR3 amino acids: CASSLLMGDGTEAFF. The CDR3 DNA sequence: TGTGCCAGCAGCTTATTAATGGGGGATGGGACTGAAGCTTTCTTT.

This chain connects TRBV4-1 to TRBJ2-1; D is possibly TRBD2 (6 bases). Per the germline V gene, CDR1 is MGHRA and CDR2 is YSYEKL. Between the trimmed V and J ends, which lost 0 bases and 11 bases, there was a span of 14 bases. The CDR3 is 14 amino acids. This chain's CDR3 is CASSQDRDGGKQFF. The CDR3 nucleotides read TGCGCCAGCAGCCAAGATCGGGACGGCGGGAAGCAGTTCTTC.

The chain carries TRBV9 and TRBJ2-5, with TRBD1 identical over 8 bases. The CDR3 length is 14 residues. The V gene's germline CDR1 is SGDLS and CDR2 YYNGEE. With V trimmed by 4 bases and J by 3 bases, 5 bases remained unmatched. The CDR3 spells CASSYQDREETQYF. CDR3 nucleotide sequence: TGTGCCAGCAGCTACCAGGACAGGGAAGAGACCCAGTACTTC.

The chain uses TRBV29-1 and TRBJ2-1; 16 bases agree with TRBD2. The CDR3 is made up of 19 amino acids. The germline CDR1 and CDR2 sequences are SQVTM and ANQGSEA. V lost 6 bases, J lost 1 base, and 12 bases stayed unmatched. The CDR3 nucleotides are TGCAGCGTCGTTCCTGGGACTAGCGGGAGGGAGAAATCCTACAATGAGCAGTTCTTC. Amino acid sequence: CSVVPGTSGREKSYNEQFF.